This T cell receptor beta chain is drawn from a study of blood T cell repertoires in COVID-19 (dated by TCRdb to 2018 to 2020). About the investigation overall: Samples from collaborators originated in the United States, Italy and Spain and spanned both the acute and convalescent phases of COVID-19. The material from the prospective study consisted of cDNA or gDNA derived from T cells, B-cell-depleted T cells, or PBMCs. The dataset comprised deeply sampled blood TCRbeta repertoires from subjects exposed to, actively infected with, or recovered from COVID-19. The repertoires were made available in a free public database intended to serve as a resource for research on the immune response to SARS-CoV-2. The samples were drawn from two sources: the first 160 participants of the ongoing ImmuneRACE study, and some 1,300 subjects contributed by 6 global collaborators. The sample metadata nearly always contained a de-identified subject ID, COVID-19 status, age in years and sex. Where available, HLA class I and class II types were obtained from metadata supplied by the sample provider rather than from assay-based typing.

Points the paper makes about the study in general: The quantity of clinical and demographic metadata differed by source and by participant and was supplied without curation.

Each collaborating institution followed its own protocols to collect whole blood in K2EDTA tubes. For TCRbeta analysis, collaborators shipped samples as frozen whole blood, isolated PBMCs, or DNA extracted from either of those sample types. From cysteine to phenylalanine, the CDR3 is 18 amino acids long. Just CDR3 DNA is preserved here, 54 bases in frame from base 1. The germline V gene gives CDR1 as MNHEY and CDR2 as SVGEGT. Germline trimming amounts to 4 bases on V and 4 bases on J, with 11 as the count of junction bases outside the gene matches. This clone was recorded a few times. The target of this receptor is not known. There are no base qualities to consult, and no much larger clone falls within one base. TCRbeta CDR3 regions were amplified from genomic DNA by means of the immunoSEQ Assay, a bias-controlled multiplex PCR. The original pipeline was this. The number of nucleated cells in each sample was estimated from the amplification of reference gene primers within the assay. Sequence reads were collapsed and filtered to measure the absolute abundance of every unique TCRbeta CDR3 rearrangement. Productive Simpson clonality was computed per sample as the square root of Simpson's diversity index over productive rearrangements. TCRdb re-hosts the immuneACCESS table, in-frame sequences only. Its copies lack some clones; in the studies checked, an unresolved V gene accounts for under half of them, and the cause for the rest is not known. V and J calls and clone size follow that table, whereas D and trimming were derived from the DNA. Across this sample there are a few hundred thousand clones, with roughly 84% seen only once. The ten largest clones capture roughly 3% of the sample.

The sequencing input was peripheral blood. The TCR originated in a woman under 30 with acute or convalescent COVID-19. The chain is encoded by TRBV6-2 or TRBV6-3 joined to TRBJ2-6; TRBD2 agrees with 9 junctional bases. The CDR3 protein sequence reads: CASSSLAGWQEGANVLTF. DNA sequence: TGTGCCAGCAGTTCCCTAGCGGGATGGCAGGAAGGGGCCAACGTCCTGACTTTC.